These 32 T cell receptor beta chains came from one sample sequenced in a study of OX40 agonist ivuxolimab in advanced cancers. TCRdb's table, derived via immunoSEQ multiplex PCR, lists solely in-frame clones and lacks some. Counted here are over 50,000 clones, approximately 91% occurring once; the ten biggest clones make up under 20%. The sequences come from CD4+ or CD8+ T cells sorted from blood, collected in a trial of the OX40 agonist ivuxolimab. All receptors derive from an adult with an advanced solid tumor such as melanoma, head and neck, liver or kidney cancer.

The chain links TRBV4-1 to TRBJ2-3; TRBD2 might be the D (5 bases). The CDR3 sequence is 14 residues long. V shed 1 base and J shed 5 bases, with 10 bases lying between them. From germline, CDR1 is MGHRA and CDR2 YSYEKL. CDR3 amino acids: CASSQGELVDTQYF. The CDR3 nucleotides read TGCGCCAGCAGCCAAGGGGAGTTGGTAGATACGCAGTATTTT.

The V and J genes are TRBV27 and TRBJ2-7, with 10 bases identical to TRBD1. V was pared by 0 bases and J by 2 bases, with 4 bases of the junction left unmatched. The length of the CDR3 is 16 residues. Looked up from germline, CDR1 is MNHEY and CDR2 is SMNVEV (reference sequence). The DNA of the CDR3 is TGTGCCAGCAGTTTATCTTCTGGGACAGGGGCCTACGAGCAGTACTTC. This codes for CASSLSSGTGAYEQYF.

This chain joins TRBV7-9 and TRBJ2-1; TRBD2 agrees at 9 bases. CDR1 is SEHNR and CDR2 is FQNEAQ in the germline V gene (reference sequence). The CDR3 loop spans 16 amino acids. V dropped 0 bases and J dropped 6; count of bases not matched to a gene: 6. DNA for the CDR3: TGTGCCAGCAGCTTAGCCCCGGGACTAGCTTCCAATGAGCAGTTCTTC. Protein: CASSLAPGLASNEQFF. The whole variable domain, remainder taken from reference TRBV7-9 and TRBJ2-1, is DTGVSQNPRHKITKRGQNVTFRCDPISEHNRLYWYRQTLGQGPEFLTYFQNEAQLEKSRLLSDRFSAERPKGSFSTLEIQRTEQGDSAMYLCASSLAPGLASNEQFFGPGTRLTVL.

This chain uses TRBV28 with TRBJ2-3; D unresolved. Trimming took off 6 bases at V and 0 bases at J, with 19 bases between the two ends. Germline values: CDR1 MDHEN, CDR2 SYDVKM. The CDR3 sequence is 17 residues long. The CDR3 bases are TGTGCCAGCAGGGGTAGGGCATTCACATATAGCACAGATACGCAGTATTTT. Encoded protein: CASRGRAFTYSTDTQYF.

Only one count was recorded for this clone. The CDR3 protein is CASSPLGTYEQYF. The DNA of the CDR3 is TGCGCCAGCAGCCCCCTTGGGACCTACGAGCAGTACTTC. This rearrangement joins TRBV5-1 to TRBJ2-7; D is uncertain. The germline CDR1 and CDR2 sequences are SGHRS and YFSETQ. This CDR3 region has 13 residues. V lost 4 bases and J 2 bases, leaving 10 bases between the germline ends. The variable domain in full, completed from reference TRBV5-1 and TRBJ2-7, reads KAGVTQTPRYLIKTRGQQVTLSCSPISGHRSVSWYQQTPGQGLQFLFEYFSETQRNKGNFPGRFSGRQFSNSRSEMNVSTLELGDSALYLCASSPLGTYEQYFGPGTRLTVT.

This rearrangement joins TRBV29-1 to TRBJ2-7; 7 positions agree with TRBD1. CDR1 is SQVTM and CDR2 is ANQGSEA in the germline V gene. The CDR3 is 14 residues long. Losses at the gene ends were 6 bases for V and 0 bases for J; bases not matched to a gene: 8. The CDR3 reads CSVMTGQSSYEQYF. CDR3 bases: TGCAGCGTGATGACAGGGCAAAGCTCCTACGAGCAGTACTTC.

CDR3 coding DNA: TGTGCCAGCAGCCAACGGGGGGGACTAGAAGAACACACAGATACGCAGTATTTT. This codes for CASSQRGGLEEHTDTQYF. The rearrangement uses TRBV7-8 and TRBJ2-3, with TRBD2 matching 8 bases. The ends lost 5 bases at V and 2 bases at J; junction bases unmatched: 15. CDR3 size: 18 residues. Germline V gives CDR1 SGHVS, CDR2 FQNEAQ.

The V and J genes are TRBV5-1 and TRBJ2-2, with 10 bases lining up with TRBD1. Germline assignment: CDR1 SGHRS and CDR2 YFSETQ. V gave up 8 bases and J gave up 5 bases; unmatched junction bases: 3. The CDR3 has 13 residues. The CDR3 nucleotides read TGCGCCAGTGGGACAGGGGAGACCGGGGAGCTGTTTTTT. Translating gives CASGTGETGELFF.

V is TRBV13 and J is TRBJ1-2, with TRBD1 as a possible D gene (5 bases). Germline V gene sequence: CDR1 PRHDT, CDR2 FYEKMQ (reference sequence). The CDR3 covers 14 residues. Trimming shortened V by 4 bases and J by 3 bases, and 12 bases separated the two germline ends. The CDR3 region has the DNA TGTGCCAGCAGCTCGGGGGGACGATACTATGGCTACACCTTC. Protein: CASSSGGRYYGYTF.

V is TRBV7-2 and J is TRBJ2-7, with D uncertain. Germline V gene lookup returns CDR1 SGHTA and CDR2 FQGNSA. The V and J ends lost 1 base and 5 bases respectively, with 9 bases between them. This CDR3 has 13 amino acids. CDR3 bases: TGTGCCAGCAGCTTAGATTTCAACCACGAGCAGTACTTC. Translating it yields CASSLDFNHEQYF.

The V call is TRBV18, the J call TRBJ2-1; 8 bases map to TRBD1. The CDR3 contains 15 residues. Trimming took 3 bases from V and 7 from J; bases not matched to a gene: 8. Germline CDR1 is KGHSH and CDR2 is LQKENI. The CDR3 region has the DNA TGTGCCAGCTCACCTTCCAAAAACAGGGGGAATGAGCAGTTCTTC. Translated: CASSPSKNRGNEQFF.

V gene TRBV5-1 combines with J gene TRBJ2-5, with TRBD2 as a possible D gene (5 bases). The J call is doubtful: the DNA matches TRBJ2-7 better. In germline, CDR1 is SGHRS, CDR2 YFSETQ. The length of the CDR3 is 15 residues. This chain's CDR3 is CASSLALGATYEQYF. CDR3 sequence (DNA): TGCGCCAGCAGCTTGGCCCTGGGAGCAACCTACGAGCAGTACTTC.

J is TRBJ2-5 and V is TRBV2; D ambiguous. V was shortened by 4 bases and J by 7 bases, with 10 bases between the two germline ends. Germline V gene lookup returns CDR1 SNHLY and CDR2 FYNNEI. CDR3 length: 12 residues. CDR3 protein: CASSGRSSTQYF. DNA of the CDR3: TGTGCCAGCAGTGGCCGGTCTTCGACCCAGTACTTC.

V and J are TRBV19 and TRBJ2-3, with D possibly being TRBD1 (5 bases). This CDR3 has 16 residues. Germline V gene sequence: CDR1 LNHDA, CDR2 SQIVND (reference sequence). Trimming removed 5 bases at V and 1 base at J, with 16 bases between. The CDR3 region has the DNA TGTGCCAGTAGTCCAACCTTAGGGGATGGCACAGATACGCAGTATTTT. It yields the protein CASSPTLGDGTDTQYF.

This sequence joins TRBV11-2 and TRBJ2-3, with D unresolved. Trimming removed 0 bases from V and 4 bases from J, with 8 bases in between. This CDR3 region has 14 residues. Germline V gene sequence: CDR1 SGHAT, CDR2 FQNNGV. CDR3 residues: CASSLDAGSDTQYF. CDR3 nucleotide sequence: TGTGCCAGCAGCTTAGATGCCGGGTCAGATACGCAGTATTTT.

This chain uses TRBV7-6 with TRBJ2-5; D is unclear. Gene TRBJ2-7 matches the end of the DNA better, so the J call may be wrong. This CDR3 contains 13 residues. The germline V gene encodes CDR1 SGHVS and CDR2 FNYEAQ. CDR3 loop: CASSLNVLSEQYF. CDR3 bases: TGTGCCAGCAGCTTAAACGTCCTGAGCGAGCAGTACTTC.

V gene TRBV28 combines with J gene TRBJ1-5, with TRBD1 matching 9 bases. The CDR3 covers 15 residues. J was trimmed by 7 bases and V by 7 bases; bases with no gene match: 11. Germline CDR1 reads MDHEN; CDR2 reads SYDVKM. CDR3 in DNA: TGTGCCAGCACCCTCGGGGGACAGGGTGAGCAGCCCCAGCATTTT. Its protein is CASTLGGQGEQPQHF.

V is TRBV4-3 and J is TRBJ2-7; D may be TRBD1 or TRBD2 (6 bases each). The germline gives CDR1 LGHNA, CDR2 YSLEER. The CDR3 length is 14 residues. The V and J ends lost 4 bases and 3 bases respectively, with 13 bases between them. The CDR3 here is CASSPRGGHYEQYF. The CDR3 bases are TGCGCCAGCAGCCCCCGAGGGGGGCACTACGAGCAGTACTTC.

The rearrangement joins TRBV5-1 to TRBJ1-1, with D possibly matching TRBD1 (5 bases). CDR1 and CDR2 (germline): SGHRS, YFSETQ. This CDR3 contains 13 residues. The V and J ends lost 0 bases and 8 bases respectively, with 11 bases between them. CDR3 DNA sequence: TGCGCCAGCAGCTTGGGGGGGACTTACGAAGCTTTCTTT. Translated, it gives CASSLGGTYEAFF.

The chain carries TRBV5-1 and TRBJ2-3; D unclear. The CDR3 totals 12 residues. V gave up 0 bases and J gave up 4 bases, with 3 bases separating them. The germline V gene encodes CDR1 SGHRS and CDR2 YFSETQ. The CDR3 sequence is CASSLGADTQYF. The CDR3 DNA sequence: TGCGCCAGCAGCTTGGGGGCAGATACGCAGTATTTT.

V gene TRBV11-2 combines with J gene TRBJ2-3, with 8 nucleotides matching TRBD2. Germline trimming cut 3 bases from V and 2 bases from J; bases unmatched to any gene: 4. The CDR3 is 15 residues long. CDR1 is SGHAT and CDR2 is FQNNGV in the germline V gene. CDR3 nucleotides: TGTGCCAGCAGCTTGAGCGGGAGCTACACAGATACGCAGTATTTT. Encoded protein: CASSLSGSYTDTQYF.

This chain connects TRBV7-3 to TRBJ2-1, with D unclear. Germline V gene lookup returns CDR1 SGHTA and CDR2 FQGTGA. This CDR3 comprises 11 residues. V was pared by 4 bases and J by 8 bases, with 6 bases between. The CDR3 is CASSSGDEQFF. CDR3 DNA: TGTGCCAGCAGCTCGGGTGATGAGCAGTTCTTC.

This chain connects TRBV7-9 to TRBJ1-1; D gene unclear. The V and J ends lost 10 bases and 0 bases respectively, with 12 bases between them. Germline CDR1 reads SEHNR; CDR2 reads FQNEAQ (reference sequence). The CDR3 is made up of 13 amino acids. CDR3 in amino acids: CATSFIVNTEAFF. The CDR3 region has the DNA TGTGCCACATCCTTCATAGTGAACACTGAAGCTTTCTTT.

The CDR3 is CATQGPNTGELFF. CDR3 coding DNA: TGTGCCACCCAGGGCCCGAACACCGGGGAGCTGTTTTTT. V gene TRBV6-5 combines with J gene TRBJ2-2; a possible D gene is TRBD1 (5 bases). Germline values: CDR1 MNHEY, CDR2 SVGAGI. V lost 10 bases, J lost 0 bases, and 9 bases lay in between. CDR3 length: 13 amino acids.

The chain combines TRBV20-1 with TRBJ2-1; D could derive from TRBD1 or TRBD2 (5 bases each). V was trimmed by 5 bases and J by 10 bases, leaving 12 bases between them. Germline loops: CDR1 DFQATT, CDR2 SNEGSKA (reference sequence). The CDR3 contains 11 residues. The CDR3: CSAPDEGEQFF. The CDR3 region has the DNA TGCAGTGCTCCGGACGAGGGGGAGCAGTTCTTC.

The chain couples TRBV2 to TRBJ2-1, with 13 bases identical to TRBD2. Germline loops: CDR1 SNHLY, CDR2 FYNNEI. Losses at the gene ends were 5 bases for V and 2 bases for J; bases not matched to a gene: 3. The CDR3 runs 16 residues. CDR3 protein: CASSTGTSGTYNEQFF. CDR3 nucleotide sequence: TGTGCCAGCAGTACCGGGACTAGCGGGACCTACAATGAGCAGTTCTTC.

The chain couples TRBV9 to TRBJ2-1, with TRBD2 matching over 10 bases. The CDR3 runs to 14 residues. V lost 3 bases, J lost 6 bases, and 3 bases stayed unmatched. The germline V gene has CDR1 SGDLS and CDR2 YYNGEE. The CDR3 loop is CASSGTSGINEQFF. As DNA, the CDR3 is TGTGCCAGCAGCGGGACTAGCGGAATCAATGAGCAGTTCTTC.

The chain recombines TRBV5-4 with TRBJ1-1, with 7 bases identical to TRBD1. There are 15 residues in the CDR3. CDR1 and CDR2 from the germline V gene are SGHNT and YYREEE (reference sequence). J was trimmed by 1 base and V by 4 bases; bases with no gene match: 7. The CDR3 DNA is TGTGCCAGCAGCGTCTCACAGGGGACGAACACTGAAGCTTTCTTT. Translating gives CASSVSQGTNTEAFF.

V usage is TRBV6-6 and J usage is TRBJ2-7; D unresolved. Trimming took off 6 bases at V and 0 bases at J, with 18 bases between the two ends. Germline CDR1 is MNHNY and CDR2 is SVGAGI (reference sequence). CDR3 length: 16 residues. The CDR3 here is CASSNEVFGSSYEQYF. The CDR3, as DNA: TGTGCCAGCAGCAACGAAGTCTTCGGCAGCTCCTACGAGCAGTACTTC.

This rearrangement joins TRBV1 to TRBJ1-1. TRBV1 is an annotated pseudogene. CDR3 length equals 14 residues. The DNA of the CDR3 is TGCACCAGCAGCCAAGATAAGGTGAACACTGAAGCTTTCTTT. Amino acids: CTSSQDKVNTEAFF.

This chain joins TRBV14 and TRBJ2-1; 8 nucleotides align to TRBD2. This CDR3 is 15 amino acids long. Germline V gene lookup returns CDR1 SGHDN and CDR2 FVKESK. J lost 2 bases, V lost 0 bases, and 0 bases had no gene match. The CDR3 nucleotides read TGTGCCAGCAGCCAAGAAGCGGGAGCCTACAATGAGCAGTTCTTC. Its protein product is CASSQEAGAYNEQFF.

This chain uses TRBV4-1 with TRBJ1-4; TRBD1 is a possible D gene (6 bases). V lost 1 base, J lost 8 bases, and 17 bases lay in between. Germline V gene sequence: CDR1 MGHRA, CDR2 YSYEKL. This CDR3 spans 16 amino acids. CDR3 residues: CASSQGIQGVREKLFF. CDR3 nucleotides: TGCGCCAGCAGCCAAGGAATACAGGGAGTAAGGGAAAAACTGTTTTTT.